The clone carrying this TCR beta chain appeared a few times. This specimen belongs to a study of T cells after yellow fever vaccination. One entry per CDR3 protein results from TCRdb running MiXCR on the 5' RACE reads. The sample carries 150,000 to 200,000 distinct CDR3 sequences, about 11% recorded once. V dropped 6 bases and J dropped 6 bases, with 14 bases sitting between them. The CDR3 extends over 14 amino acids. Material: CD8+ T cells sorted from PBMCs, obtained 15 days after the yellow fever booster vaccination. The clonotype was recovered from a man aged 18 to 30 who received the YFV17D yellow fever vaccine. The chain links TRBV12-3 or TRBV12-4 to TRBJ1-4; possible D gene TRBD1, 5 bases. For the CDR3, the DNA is TGTGCCAGCAGACGAGAAGGGGCCTATGAAAAACTGTTTTTT. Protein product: CASRREGAYEKLFF.